This entry lists 21 T cell receptor beta chains sequenced from one sample in a study of blood T cell repertoires in COVID-19 (dated by TCRdb to 2020 to 2021). Libraries were built with the immunoSEQ multiplex PCR assay. TCRdb carries this immuneACCESS record with in-frame sequences only. Its versions omit some clonotypes, under half of them owing to an unresolved V gene in the studies checked, with the rest unexplained. The sample table records more than 45,000 clones; about four fifths of these occur just once. The top ten hold 20% to 25% of the sample. Sequenced material: peripheral blood. These receptors all come from a woman aged 60-75 years with acute or convalescent COVID-19.

J is TRBJ1-2 and V is TRBV6-1; D is perhaps TRBD1 (6 bases). V lost 1 base, J lost 8 bases, and 20 bases lay in between. Per germline, CDR1 MNHNS and CDR2 SASEGT. The CDR3 has 16 residues. DNA for the CDR3: TGTGCCAGCAGTGAAGAAGGGAGGGGGTCCTTATTCGGCTACACCTTC. It encodes CASSEEGRGSLFGYTF.

V usage is TRBV7-8 and J usage is TRBJ2-5; 12 nucleotides line up with TRBD2. This CDR3 has 14 residues. With V trimmed by 6 bases and J by 5 bases, 4 bases remained unmatched. CDR1 is SGHVS, CDR2 FQNEAQ, per germline. CDR3 nucleotide sequence: TGTGCCAGCAGTCTAGCGGGGGGGCGGGAGACCCAGTACTTC. This gives the protein CASSLAGGRETQYF. Supplemented by reference TRBV7-8 and TRBJ2-5, the full variable domain reads GAGVSQSPRYKVAKRGQDVALRCDPISGHVSLFWYQQALGQGPEFLTYFQNEAQLDKSGLPSDRFFAERPEGSVSTLKIQRTQQEDSAVYLCASSLAGGRETQYFGPGTRLLVL.

The gene calls are TRBV5-5 and TRBJ2-2, with TRBD1 identical over 8 bases. The CDR3 sequence is 16 residues long. Germline CDR1 reads SGHKS; CDR2 reads YYEKEE (reference sequence). J gave up 0 bases and V 2 bases, and 3 bases lay outside the gene matches. The CDR3 reads CASSFTGGANTGELFF. The CDR3 DNA sequence: TGTGCCAGCAGCTTCACAGGGGGAGCGAACACCGGGGAGCTGTTTTTT. The full variable domain, with the rest looked up from reference TRBV5-5 and TRBJ2-2, is DAGVTQSPTHLIKTRGQQVTLRCSPISGHKSVSWYQQVLGQGPQFIFQYYEKEERGRGNFPDRFSARQFPNYSSELNVNALLLGDSALYLCASSFTGGANTGELFFGEGSRLTVL.

The rearrangement uses TRBV5-6 and TRBJ2-2; 8 nucleotides line up with TRBD2. The germline V gene encodes CDR1 SGHDT and CDR2 YYEEEE. V dropped 1 base and J dropped 7; count of bases not matched to a gene: 15. This CDR3 contains 18 residues. The CDR3 here is CASSLWVFAGGLIGELFF. CDR3 nucleotide sequence: TGTGCCAGCAGCTTGTGGGTCTTTGCGGGGGGCCTTATCGGGGAGCTGTTTTTT.

This rearrangement joins TRBV18 to TRBJ1-4; D ambiguous. The germline CDR1 and CDR2 sequences are KGHSH and LQKENI. The ends were cut back, 2 bases at V and 8 bases at J, with 9 bases in the middle. The CDR3 has 13 amino acids. The CDR3 here is CASSPRRGEKLFF. CDR3 coding DNA: TGTGCCAGCTCACCAAGGAGAGGCGAAAAACTGTTTTTT.

This clone has a handful of counts. The chain couples TRBV29-1 to TRBJ1-1; TRBD1 matches at 7 bases. The CDR3 extends over 10 amino acids. V was pared by 6 bases and J by 13 bases, with 8 bases of the junction left unmatched. The germline CDR1 and CDR2 sequences are SQVTM and ANQGSEA. The CDR3 spells CSVGGTDDFF. In nucleotides, the CDR3 is TGCAGCGTCGGAGGGACAGACGATTTCTTT.

The chain is built from TRBV27 and TRBJ2-3; possible D gene TRBD1, 5 bases. CDR3 size: 14 residues. From germline, CDR1 is MNHEY and CDR2 SMNVEV (reference sequence). Trimming stripped 3 bases from V and 3 bases from J, with 10 bases between. CDR3 in amino acids: CASSFAAGTDTQYF. CDR3 sequence (DNA): TGTGCCAGCAGTTTCGCTGCAGGGACAGATACGCAGTATTTT.

This clone was seen a few times. The genes are TRBV6-5 and TRBJ1-5, with 7 nucleotides matching TRBD1. CDR3 length: 14 amino acids. CDR1 and CDR2 from the germline V gene are MNHEY and SVGAGI. V shed 6 bases, J shed 5 bases, and the junction held 7 bases outside the gene matches. The CDR3 bases are TGTGCCAGCAGCAGGACAGGAGGACATCAGCCCCAGCATTTT. This sequence encodes CASSRTGGHQPQHF.

The chain joins TRBV30 to TRBJ1-2, with D perhaps TRBD1 (5 bases). Trimming removed 0 bases from V and 4 bases from J, with 12 bases in between. CDR3 length equals 14 residues. Germline V CDR1 and CDR2: GTSNPN, SVGIG (reference sequence). In DNA form, the CDR3 reads TGTGCCTGGAGTGTTGACAGTGCGGTCTATGGCTACACCTTC. This encodes CAWSVDSAVYGYTF.

The chain uses TRBV25-1 and TRBJ2-2, with a tentative D call TRBD1 (5 bases). In germline, CDR1 is MGHDK, CDR2 SYGVNS. This CDR3 comprises 16 residues. Deletions cut 2 bases from V and 0 bases from J, with 10 bases between. CDR3 loop: CASSERNRPNTGELFF. CDR3 coding DNA: TGTGCCAGCAGTGAAAGGAACAGGCCGAACACCGGGGAGCTGTTTTTT. The complete variable domain, with remaining parts taken from reference TRBV25-1 and TRBJ2-2, reads EADIYQTPRYLVIGTGKKITLECSQTMGHDKMYWYQQDPGMELHLIHYSYGVNSTEKGDLSSESTVSRIRTEHFPLTLESARPSHTSQYLCASSERNRPNTGELFFGEGSRLTVL.

The sample holds a few counts of this clone. V and J are TRBV3-1 (or the pseudogene TRBV3-2) and TRBJ2-1; 13 bases are shared with TRBD2. The CDR3 length is 19 residues. From germline, CDR1 is LGHDT and CDR2 YNNKEL (reference sequence). J lost 6 bases, V lost 1 base, and 12 bases had no gene match. The CDR3 sequence: CASSQGTSGGGPSPNEQFF. CDR3 DNA: TGTGCCAGCAGCCAAGGGACTAGCGGGGGAGGACCCTCCCCCAATGAGCAGTTCTTC.

CDR3 coding DNA: TGCGCCAGCAGGGGACTCGGTAATGAAAAACTGTTTTTT. Translated, it gives CASRGLGNEKLFF. The rearrangement joins TRBV5-1 to TRBJ1-4, with D tentatively TRBD1 (5 bases). V was shortened by 5 bases and J by 4 bases, with 9 bases between the two germline ends. The CDR3 extends over 13 amino acids. CDR1 is SGHRS, CDR2 YFSETQ, per germline.

CDR3 region: CASSALAGVGNEQFF. As DNA, the CDR3 is TGTGCCAGCAGCGCTCTAGCGGGGGTTGGCAATGAGCAGTTCTTC. The chain couples TRBV7-2 to TRBJ2-1; 10 nucleotides align to TRBD2. Trimming at V came to 5 bases and at J to 6 bases, leaving 7 bases not matched to a gene. Per the germline V gene, CDR1 is SGHTA and CDR2 is FQGNSA. This CDR3 spans 15 amino acids.

This chain uses TRBV6-1 with TRBJ1-5; the D gene is possibly TRBD1 (5 bases). This CDR3 is built from 16 residues. Trimming removed 2 bases from V and 2 bases from J, with 13 bases in between. Germline V gene data show CDR1 as MNHNS and CDR2 as SASEGT. The CDR3 here is CASSEPGVRGNQPQHF. CDR3 nucleotide sequence: TGTGCCAGCAGTGAACCGGGGGTTCGGGGCAATCAGCCCCAGCATTTT.

In this sample, this clone turned up a few times. Other DNA sequences in this specimen translate into the identical CDR3. The rearrangement links TRBV29-1 to TRBJ2-3, with TRBD2 identical over 8 bases. This CDR3 is built from 13 residues. J gave up 4 bases and V 2 bases, and 2 bases lay outside the gene matches. Per germline, CDR1 SQVTM and CDR2 ANQGSEA. CDR3 loop: CSVEPGGADTQYF. CDR3 DNA sequence: TGCAGCGTTGAACCGGGGGGGGCAGATACGCAGTATTTT.

The chain combines TRBV7-4 with TRBJ1-3; possible D gene TRBD1, 6 bases. Per the germline V gene, CDR1 is SGHVT and CDR2 is SQSDAQ. The CDR3 is 17 amino acids. V was shortened by 4 bases and J by 0 bases, with 16 bases between the two germline ends. The CDR3, as DNA: TGTGCCAGCAGCTCAATCGGCGACAGGATCTCTGGAAACACCATATATTTT. Translating it yields CASSSIGDRISGNTIYF. Full variable domain (rest looked up from reference TRBV7-4 and TRBJ1-3): GAGVSQSPRYKVAKRGRDVALRCDSISGHVTLYWYRQTLGQGSEVLTYSQSDAQRDKSGRPSGRFSAERPERSVSTLKIQRTEQGDSAVYLCASSSIGDRISGNTIYFGEGSWLTVV.

The genes are TRBV10-3 and TRBJ1-5; 8 bases fit TRBD1. Germline V CDR1 and CDR2: ENHRY, SYGVKD. The CDR3 has 15 residues. V lost 2 bases and J lost 6; bases outside the gene matches: 6. CDR3 protein: CAISEEDRVGQPQHF. As DNA, the CDR3 is TGTGCCATCAGTGAGGAGGACAGGGTGGGTCAGCCCCAGCATTTT.

The chain couples TRBV15 to TRBJ1-6; TRBD1 aligns across 8 bases. This CDR3 comprises 16 residues. In germline, CDR1 is LNHNV, CDR2 YYDKDF (reference sequence). J gave up 13 bases and V 6 bases, and 17 bases lay outside the gene matches. CDR3 bases: TGTGCCACCAGAGAGAGCTCGACAGGGGCTCACGTTCCCCTCCACTTT. This gives the protein CATRESSTGAHVPLHF. Together with reference TRBV15 and TRBJ1-6, the CDR3 gives the full variable domain: DAMVIQNPRYQVTQFGKPVTLSCSQTLNHNVMYWYQQKSSQAPKLLFHYYDKDFNNEADTPDNFQSRRPNTSFCFLDIRSPGLGDTAMYLCATRESSTGAHVPLHFGNGTRLTVT.

The V gene is TRBV9, the J gene TRBJ1-5; 7 bases map to TRBD1. CDR1 is SGDLS, CDR2 YYNGEE, per germline. V trimming: 3 bases; J trimming: 4 bases; junction bases outside the gene matches: 4. The CDR3 is 14 residues long. The CDR3: CASSAGTVNQPQHF. The CDR3 bases are TGTGCCAGCAGCGCCGGGACAGTTAATCAGCCCCAGCATTTT.

This CDR3 is CASSEGGPWNTEAFF. The CDR3 coding sequence is TGCGCCAGCAGTGAGGGGGGGCCGTGGAACACTGAAGCTTTCTTT. V is TRBV5-1 and J is TRBJ1-1; tentatively, D is TRBD1 (6 bases). V was cut by 5 bases and J by 1 base, with 15 bases left in between. CDR3 length: 15 residues. CDR1 is SGHRS and CDR2 is YFSETQ in the germline V gene. Full variable domain (outside the CDR3, taken from reference TRBV5-1 and TRBJ1-1): KAGVTQTPRYLIKTRGQQVTLSCSPISGHRSVSWYQQTPGQGLQFLFEYFSETQRNKGNFPGRFSGRQFSNSRSEMNVSTLELGDSALYLCASSEGGPWNTEAFFGQGTRLTVV.

CDR3 loop: CASRAGGTEAFF. In nucleotides, the CDR3 is TGTGCCAGCCGGGCAGGGGGCACTGAAGCTTTCTTT. The chain links TRBV5-6 to TRBJ1-1; TRBD1 matches 7 bases. The V segment lost 7 bases and the J segment 4 bases; nucleotides outside the gene matches: 4. The CDR3 runs 12 residues. Germline V lookup: CDR1 SGHDT, CDR2 YYEEEE.